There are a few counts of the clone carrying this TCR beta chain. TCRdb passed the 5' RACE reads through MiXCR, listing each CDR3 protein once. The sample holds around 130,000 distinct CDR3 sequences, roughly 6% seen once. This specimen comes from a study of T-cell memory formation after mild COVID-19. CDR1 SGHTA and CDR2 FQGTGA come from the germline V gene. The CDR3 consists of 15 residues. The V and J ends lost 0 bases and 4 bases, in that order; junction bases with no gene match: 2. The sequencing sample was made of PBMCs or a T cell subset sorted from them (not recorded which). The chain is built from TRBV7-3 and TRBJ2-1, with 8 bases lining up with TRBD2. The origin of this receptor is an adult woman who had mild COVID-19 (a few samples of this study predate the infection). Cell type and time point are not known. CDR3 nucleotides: TGTGCCAGCAGCTTAACGGGACTAGGGTACAATGAGCAGTTCTTC. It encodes CASSLTGLGYNEQFF.